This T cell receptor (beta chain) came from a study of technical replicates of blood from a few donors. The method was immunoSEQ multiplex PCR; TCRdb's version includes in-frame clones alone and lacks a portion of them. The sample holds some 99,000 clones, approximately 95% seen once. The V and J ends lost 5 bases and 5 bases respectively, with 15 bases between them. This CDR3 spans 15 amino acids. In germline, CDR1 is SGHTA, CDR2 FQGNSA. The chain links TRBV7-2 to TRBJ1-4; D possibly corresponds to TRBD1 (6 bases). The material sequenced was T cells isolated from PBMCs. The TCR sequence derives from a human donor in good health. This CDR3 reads CASSGRTDSNEKLFF. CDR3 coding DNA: TGTGCCAGCAGCGGCAGGACAGATTCCAATGAAAAACTGTTTTTT.